This record concerns one TCR beta chain sequence. This sample was taken from a study of blood T cell repertoires in COVID-19. The overall study: T cells, B-cell-depleted T cells, or PBMCs supplied cDNA or gDNA.

Original processing notes: Amplification with reference gene primers provided the estimates of nucleated cell counts. The repertoire was sequenced with immunoSEQ multiplex PCR; TCRdb's copy has only in-frame clones and lacks some. The V and J calls and clone size are taken from that table; D and trimming were inferred from the DNA. Of 85,000 to 95,000 clones in the sample, 80% to 90% were seen once. Germline V gene sequence: CDR1 SQVTM, CDR2 ANQGSEA. Trimming pared 3 bases from V and 3 bases from J, leaving 14 bases between. The CDR3 is made up of 14 amino acids. Sequencing was carried out using peripheral blood. This clonotype was obtained from a human donor with acute or convalescent COVID-19. The donor label of this sample is uncertain. This chain connects TRBV29-1 to TRBJ1-1; D is uncertain. CDR3 DNA: TGCAGCGTTGAGACTATCCCGGGCCACACTGAAGCTTTCTTT. Translating it yields CSVETIPGHTEAFF. Complete variable domain (other parts from reference TRBV29-1 and TRBJ1-1): SAVISQKPSRDICQRGTSLTIQCQVDSQVTMMFWYRQQPGQSLTLIATANQGSEATYESGFVIDKFPISRPNLTFSTLTVSNMSPEDSSIYLCSVETIPGHTEAFFGQGTRLTVV.